This TCR beta chain was recorded in a study of T cell repertoires in cytomegalovirus infection. Whole-study findings and limits: Dominating the ex vivo response were HLA-C-restricted CMV-specific TCR beta clonotypes.

Germline V gene sequence: CDR1 MNHEY, CDR2 SMNVEV (reference sequence). V was cut by 6 bases and J by 7 bases, with 12 bases left in between. The CDR3 totals 13 residues. This clonotype has only a few counts. Its antigen is as yet unknown. TCRdb passed the reads through MiXCR, listing each CDR3 protein once. This sample has some 920,000 distinct CDR3 sequences, with roughly 30% found just once. This TCR came from a human donor in good health (CMV status not recorded). Some clones in this sample may be carry-over from other donors' samples. This rearrangement joins TRBV27 to TRBJ1-4, with D possibly matching TRBD1 (6 bases). Sample: cultured CD8+ T cells from PBMCs, taken from culture after CMV antigen stimulation. CDR3 loop: CASRPGVREKLFF. CDR3 coding DNA: TGTGCCAGCAGACCAGGGGTCCGTGAAAAACTGTTTTTT.